These 22 T cell receptor beta chains were sequenced from one sample in a study of T cell repertoires in cytomegalovirus infection. Each CDR3 protein is one row after TCRdb ran MiXCR on the reads. The profile covers about 310,000 distinct CDR3 sequences, with about 17% appearing a single time and 12% taken by the ten largest. Sequenced input: PBMCs. Receptors originate from a human donor in good health (CMV status not recorded). Some clones in this sample may be carry-over from other donors' samples.

This clonotype has ten or more counts. This chain uses TRBV27 with TRBJ1-5; D remains ambiguous. V was pared by 2 bases and J by 4 bases, with 12 bases between. There are 15 residues in the CDR3. Germline CDR1 MNHEY, CDR2 SMNVEV (reference sequence). The CDR3 protein is CASSLGMPINQPQHF. The CDR3 region has the DNA TGTGCCAGCAGTTTAGGGATGCCGATTAATCAGCCCCAGCATTTT.

This clonotype was counted ten times or more. The V gene is TRBV4-3, the J gene TRBJ2-5, with 8 bases matching TRBD1. Losses at the gene ends were 0 bases for V and 3 bases for J; bases not matched to a gene: 3. Germline CDR1 LGHNA, CDR2 YSLEER. There are 15 residues in the CDR3. CDR3 amino acids: CASSQDVDREETQYF. The CDR3, as DNA: TGCGCCAGCAGCCAAGACGTGGACAGGGAAGAGACCCAGTACTTC.

This clonotype occurred a few times. The chain combines TRBV5-1 with TRBJ1-4, with D unclear. Germline lookup yields CDR1 SGHRS and CDR2 YFSETQ. There are 15 residues in the CDR3. V was clipped by 0 bases and J by 4 bases, with 10 bases between them. The CDR3 DNA sequence: TGCGCCAGCAGCTTGGTACGCGGGAATAATGAAAAACTGTTTTTT. Protein product: CASSLVRGNNEKLFF.

The chain joins TRBV4-1 to TRBJ1-1; 7 bases are a match to TRBD1. CDR1 and CDR2 (germline): MGHRA, YSYEKL. Trimming took 4 bases from V and 4 from J; bases not matched to a gene: 9. The CDR3 loop spans 15 amino acids. CDR3 protein: CASSPLQGLATEAFF. CDR3 sequence (DNA): TGCGCCAGCAGCCCTCTACAGGGGTTGGCCACTGAAGCTTTCTTT.

This clonotype was recorded at least ten times. This chain joins TRBV7-9 and TRBJ1-1; D perhaps matches TRBD1 (5 bases). The CDR3 runs 13 residues. Trimming stripped 2 bases from V and 4 bases from J, with 8 bases between. Germline V CDR1 and CDR2: SEHNR, FQNEAQ (reference sequence). CDR3 in DNA: TGTGCCAGCAGCTTACAGGACATCACTGAAGCTTTCTTT. Residues: CASSLQDITEAFF.

This clonotype was counted a few times. The rearrangement links TRBV4-2 to TRBJ2-5; unclear D gene. This CDR3 comprises 13 residues. Trimming took off 0 bases at V and 4 bases at J, with 6 bases between the two ends. Looked up from germline, CDR1 is LGHNA and CDR2 is YNFKEQ. As DNA, the CDR3 is TGTGCCAGCAGCCAAGAAGGTCGAGAGACCCAGTACTTC. Protein product: CASSQEGRETQYF.

This clonotype was seen ten or more times. This sequence joins TRBV7-2 and TRBJ2-3; D remains ambiguous. The CDR3 runs to 13 residues. V was clipped by 5 bases and J by 4 bases, with 10 bases between them. The V gene's germline CDR1 is SGHTA and CDR2 FQGNSA. DNA for the CDR3: TGTGCCAGCAGCCTCGGCCCTTCAGATACGCAGTATTTT. Its translation is CASSLGPSDTQYF.

The J gene is TRBJ1-3, the V gene TRBV7-2, with D possibly being TRBD1 (5 bases). CDR1 and CDR2 (germline): SGHTA, FQGNSA. Trimming removed 4 bases from V and 0 bases from J, with 13 bases in between. The length of the CDR3 is 16 residues. CDR3 region: CASSSQQAISGNTIYF. CDR3 nucleotide sequence: TGTGCCAGCAGCTCCCAACAGGCGATCTCTGGAAACACCATATATTTT. The whole variable domain, filled in from reference TRBV7-2 and TRBJ1-3, reads GAGVSQSPSNKVTEKGKDVELRCDPISGHTALYWYRQSLGQGLEFLIYFQGNSAPDKSGLPSDRFSAERTGGSVSTLTIQRTQQEDSAVYLCASSSQQAISGNTIYFGEGSWLTVV.

V and J are TRBV20-1 and TRBJ2-5; D unclear. CDR1 DFQATT and CDR2 SNEGSKA come from the germline V gene (reference sequence). Trimming pared 6 bases from V and 0 bases from J, leaving 8 bases between. The CDR3 has 12 amino acids. CDR3 coding DNA: TGCAGTGCCAGCCGATACCAAGAGACCCAGTACTTC. It encodes CSASRYQETQYF.

The V call is TRBV9, the J call TRBJ1-1; D might be TRBD1 (6 bases). V lost 0 bases and J 10 bases, leaving 10 bases between the germline ends. Germline V gene data show CDR1 as SGDLS and CDR2 as YYNGEE. CDR3 length: 12 residues. The CDR3, as DNA: TGTGCCAGCAGCGTAGTCGGGGGGCCAGCTTTCTTT. The encoded protein is CASSVVGGPAFF.

This chain uses TRBV6-5 with TRBJ2-7; 8 positions agree with TRBD1. The V segment lost 4 bases and the J segment 5 bases; nucleotides outside the gene matches: 7. Looked up from germline, CDR1 is MNHEY and CDR2 is SVGAGI. CDR3 length: 14 amino acids. The CDR3 DNA is TGTGCCAGCAGTTTACAGACAGGGGTGGACGAGCAGTACTTC. Protein: CASSLQTGVDEQYF.

This chain links TRBV15 with TRBJ2-5, with 12 nucleotides matching TRBD2. Trimming took 2 bases from V and 3 from J; bases not matched to a gene: 1. CDR1 and CDR2 from the germline V gene are LNHNV and YYDKDF (reference sequence). The length of the CDR3 is 15 residues. CDR3 amino acids: CATSRTSGGKETQYF. DNA for the CDR3: TGTGCCACCAGCAGAACTAGCGGGGGGAAAGAGACCCAGTACTTC.

This chain joins TRBV2 and TRBJ2-5; the match to TRBD1 covers 9 bases. Germline assignment: CDR1 SNHLY and CDR2 FYNNEI. Germline trimming cut 4 bases from V and 2 bases from J; bases unmatched to any gene: 2. The CDR3 runs 14 residues. CDR3 sequence: CASSADRGQETQYF. The CDR3 bases are TGTGCCAGCAGTGCCGACAGGGGGCAAGAGACCCAGTACTTC.

V gene TRBV20-1 combines with J gene TRBJ2-5; D is uncertain. Deletions cut 0 bases from V and 4 bases from J, with 9 bases between. Germline V gene lookup returns CDR1 DFQATT and CDR2 SNEGSKA (reference sequence). The CDR3 runs to 13 residues. CDR3 nucleotides: TGCAGTGCTAGAGATGTGAGTGGAGAGACCCAGTACTTC. It translates to CSARDVSGETQYF.

The chain links TRBV28 to TRBJ2-5, with 8 positions matching TRBD1. The ends lost 8 bases at V and 5 bases at J; junction bases unmatched: 16. The CDR3 contains 16 residues. CDR1 MDHEN and CDR2 SYDVKM come from the germline V gene. The CDR3 DNA follows: TGTGCCAGCTATAAAACTACCGGGACAGGCACGGAGACCCAGTACTTC. Its protein product is CASYKTTGTGTETQYF. The entire variable domain, with the rest obtained from reference TRBV28 and TRBJ2-5, is as follows: DVKVTQSSRYLVKRTGEKVFLECVQDMDHENMFWYRQDPGLGLRLIYFSYDVKMKEKGDIPEGYSVSREKKERFSLILESASTNQTSMYLCASYKTTGTGTETQYFGPGTRLLVL.

The genes are TRBV4-1 and TRBJ1-2; D ambiguous. The V gene's germline CDR1 is MGHRA and CDR2 YSYEKL. V was shortened by 4 bases and J by 9 bases, with 15 bases between the two germline ends. The length of the CDR3 is 13 residues. The CDR3 nucleotides are TGCGCCAGCAGCCTAGATCAACCCAATCGCTACACCTTC. As protein: CASSLDQPNRYTF.

DNA for the CDR3: TGTGCCAGCAGCTCCCAGGGGGGTAGACAAGAGACCCAGTACTTC. Translation gives CASSSQGGRQETQYF. This chain uses TRBV7-2 with TRBJ2-5; a possible D gene is TRBD1 (7 bases). The V and J ends lost 4 bases and 2 bases respectively, with 14 bases between them. Germline-derived CDR1 and CDR2 are SGHTA and FQGNSA. This CDR3 region has 15 residues.

This clonotype was recorded many times. This chain joins TRBV7-8 and TRBJ1-5; TRBD1 aligns across 8 bases. CDR1 SGHVS and CDR2 FQNEAQ come from the germline V gene. The CDR3 spans 17 residues. V trimming: 0 bases; J trimming: 0 bases; junction bases outside the gene matches: 4. The CDR3 here is CASSLAAGGYSNQPQHF. DNA of the CDR3: TGTGCCAGCAGCTTAGCGGCAGGGGGCTATAGCAATCAGCCCCAGCATTTT.

This clonotype was observed a handful of times. The V and J genes are TRBV18 and TRBJ1-5, with D possibly matching TRBD1 (6 bases). The CDR3 is made up of 17 amino acids. Looked up from germline, CDR1 is KGHSH and CDR2 is LQKENI. Trimming took 3 bases from V and 6 from J, leaving 21 bases between them. The DNA of the CDR3 is TGTGCCAGCTCACCGGACAGTTGGGGGTTTGGAGGTCAGCCCCAGCATTTT. As protein: CASSPDSWGFGGQPQHF.

This clonotype came up many times. The rearrangement uses TRBV7-9 and TRBJ1-1; D is unclear. The CDR3 runs 17 residues. Deletions cut 5 bases from V and 3 bases from J, with 22 bases between. The germline gives CDR1 SEHNR, CDR2 FQNEAQ (reference sequence). The CDR3 bases are TGTGCCAGCAGCCCTTCTCGTATTAGGGAGCTAGACACTGAAGCTTTCTTT. It is translated as CASSPSRIRELDTEAFF. The whole variable domain, remainder taken from reference TRBV7-9 and TRBJ1-1, is DTGVSQNPRHKITKRGQNVTFRCDPISEHNRLYWYRQTLGQGPEFLTYFQNEAQLEKSRLLSDRFSAERPKGSFSTLEIQRTEQGDSAMYLCASSPSRIRELDTEAFFGQGTRLTVV.

This clonotype was detected only a few times. This sequence joins TRBV24-1 and TRBJ2-1; 7 nucleotides match TRBD1. CDR3 length: 17 residues. Germline loops: CDR1 KGHDR, CDR2 SFDVKD. V was clipped by 4 bases and J by 6 bases; unmatched bases: 14. The DNA of the CDR3 is TGTGCCACCAGTGACGCCCTGGGACAGAAGAGGGTCAATGAGCAGTTCTTC. It yields the protein CATSDALGQKRVNEQFF.

This clonotype was counted only a few times. The J gene is TRBJ2-7, the V gene TRBV28; 8 positions match TRBD2. This CDR3 region has 16 residues. Germline CDR1 and CDR2: MDHEN and SYDVKM. The junction had 6 bases not matched to a gene; V was cut back by 1 base and J by 1 base. The CDR3 DNA reads TGTGCCAGCAGTTTATCCGGACGCGGGAGGTCCTACGAGCAGTACTTC. Translating it yields CASSLSGRGRSYEQYF. The entire variable domain, with the rest obtained from reference TRBV28 and TRBJ2-7, is as follows: DVKVTQSSRYLVKRTGEKVFLECVQDMDHENMFWYRQDPGLGLRLIYFSYDVKMKEKGDIPEGYSVSREKKERFSLILESASTNQTSMYLCASSLSGRGRSYEQYFGPGTRLTVT.